This T cell receptor beta chain derives from a study of T-cell reconstitution after alpha-beta-depleted transplantation in children. This clonotype turned up a few times. The CDR3 has 13 residues. V shed 5 bases, J shed 4 bases, and the junction held 5 bases outside the gene matches. Germline V CDR1 and CDR2: SQVTM, ANQGSEA. Unique molecular identifiers tagged the TCRbeta library. Via MiXCR, TCRdb re-called the PCR reads, giving one row per CDR3 protein. The sample carries some 280,000 distinct CDR3 sequences, about a tenth recorded once. The receptor's source is a human donor who donated a stem cell graft to a child with SCID. The chain joins TRBV29-1 to TRBJ1-5, with 7 nucleotides matching TRBD1. The material was PBMCs from the stem cell graft donor, obtained from the stem cell graft. CDR3 DNA: TGCAGCGTTCGACAGGGTCAGAATCAGCCCCAGCATTTT. Translating gives CSVRQGQNQPQHF.